One TCR beta chain is described in this entry. No antigen is known for it. The sample comes from a study of vaccination and CD4 T cells after COVID-19. Sequenced with the Oncomine TCR Beta short-read assay was DNA taken from cultured CD4+ T cells. TCRdb reanalysed the PCR reads using MiXCR and keeps one entry per CDR3 protein. The table has around 21,000 distinct CDR3 sequences, around half seen once. Treatment described: approximately 9-day PBMC culture with coronavirus spike peptide pools or control peptides (ViraFEST assay). The TCR comes from a human donor who had recovered from COVID-19. Sequenced material: CD4+ T cells from blood, cultured in vitro, taken after SARS-CoV-2 vaccination.

The CDR3 DNA reads as TGTGCCAGCAGTCAGACAGGAGGTTTCTACGAGCAGTACTTC. It translates to CASSQTGGFYEQYF. The chain couples TRBV6-1 to TRBJ2-7; TRBD1 is a possible D gene (6 bases). V shed 5 bases and J shed 3 bases, with 14 bases lying between them. Germline V lookup: CDR1 MNHNS, CDR2 SASEGT. This CDR3 has 14 amino acids.